These 2 T cell receptor beta chains share one sample of origin, sequenced in a study of cytomegalovirus exposure and HLA in healthy donors. Researchers ran the PCR with 60 Vbeta and 13 Jbeta primers. Some clones are missing from TCRdb's copy, which holds only in-frame ones; the method was immunoSEQ multiplex PCR. The data hold roughly 150,000 clones, with 65% to 70% observed a single time. Sequencing used PBMCs. The receptors originated from a man aged 25 to 45 in good health and CMV-seropositive.

The rearrangement links TRBV30 to TRBJ2-1; D ambiguous. The CDR3 totals 16 residues. Trimming removed 4 bases from V and 4 bases from J, with 20 bases in between. Germline loops: CDR1 GTSNPN, CDR2 SVGIG (reference sequence). CDR3 in amino acids: CAWNPDLYQAYNEQFF. The CDR3 DNA follows: TGTGCCTGGAATCCCGATCTGTACCAGGCTTACAATGAGCAGTTCTTC.

The chain links TRBV7-9 to TRBJ2-7, with D tentatively TRBD1 (6 bases). V was pared by 5 bases and J by 3 bases, with 11 bases between. CDR1 is SEHNR, CDR2 FQNEAQ, per germline (reference sequence). This CDR3 contains 13 residues. The CDR3 DNA sequence: TGTGCCAGCAGCCACTCACAGGGCTACGAGCAGTACTTC. Its protein product is CASSHSQGYEQYF.